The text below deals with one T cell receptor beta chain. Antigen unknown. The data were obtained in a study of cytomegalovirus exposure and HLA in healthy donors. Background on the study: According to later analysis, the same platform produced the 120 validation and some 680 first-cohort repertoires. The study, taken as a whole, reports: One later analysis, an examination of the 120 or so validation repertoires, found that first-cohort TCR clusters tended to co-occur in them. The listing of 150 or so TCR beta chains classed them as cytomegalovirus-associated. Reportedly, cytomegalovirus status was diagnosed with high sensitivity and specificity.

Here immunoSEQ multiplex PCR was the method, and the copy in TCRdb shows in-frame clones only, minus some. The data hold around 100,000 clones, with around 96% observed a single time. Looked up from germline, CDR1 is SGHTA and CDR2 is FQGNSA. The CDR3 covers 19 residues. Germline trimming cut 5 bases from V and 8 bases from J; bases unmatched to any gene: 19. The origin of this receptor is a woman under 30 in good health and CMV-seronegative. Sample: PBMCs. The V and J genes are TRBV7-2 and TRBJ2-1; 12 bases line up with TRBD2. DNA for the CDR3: TGTGCCAGCAGCCGGGCCAAGACTAGCGGGGGTGTCGGGGGCCATGAGCAGTTCTTC. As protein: CASSRAKTSGGVGGHEQFF.